Below, 9 T cell receptor beta chains from the same sample are listed, as sequenced in a study of T cells in Graves' hyperthyroidism and ophthalmopathy (dated 2019 in TCRdb). Library preparation used multiplex PCR. The instrument was an Illumina HiSeq 2000. TCR beta CDR3 regions were amplified from RNA transcripts. The TCR CDR3 was subjected to a first round of RT-PCR using the HTBI primer set and the Qiagen OneStep RT-PCR kit. Through fastp at Q25 and MiXCR, TCRdb rebuilt clones from the public reads, retaining in-frame beta chains. One record per CDR3 amino acid sequence lists the most common genes and DNA. In all, the sample holds approximately 600,000 distinct CDR3 sequences, and less than 25% of those were seen once. The ten top clones hold 34% of the sample. The specimen sequenced was blood. These receptors were collected from a man aged 30-40 years with Graves' ophthalmopathy.

The rearrangement uses TRBV5-6 and TRBJ2-3, with 7 nucleotides matching TRBD1. Germline values: CDR1 SGHDT, CDR2 YYEEEE. J lost 4 bases, V lost 1 base, and 6 bases had no gene match. The CDR3 runs to 15 residues. The CDR3 reads CASSLIMQGADTQYF. The CDR3 DNA reads TGTGCCAGCAGCTTGATCATGCAGGGGGCAGATACGCAGTATTTT.

The V gene is TRBV30, the J gene TRBJ2-5, with D perhaps given as TRBD1 or TRBD2 (5 bases each). Germline CDR1 and CDR2: GTSNPN and SVGIG (reference sequence). V was clipped by 5 bases and J by 5 bases, with 18 bases between them. The CDR3 is 14 amino acids. CDR3 coding DNA: TGTGCCTGGGAGTCCGGGACGTTATGGGAGACCCAGTACTTC. Translated, it gives CAWESGTLWETQYF.

This chain uses TRBV28 with TRBJ2-5; 11 nucleotides align to TRBD1. J gave up 3 bases and V 2 bases, and 2 bases lay outside the gene matches. The CDR3 sequence is 15 residues long. Germline loops: CDR1 MDHEN, CDR2 SYDVKM. CDR3 nucleotides: TGTGCCAGCAGTTTAGGGGGACAGGGGGAAGAGACCCAGTACTTC. This encodes CASSLGGQGEETQYF.

The V call is TRBV10-3, the J call TRBJ2-3; TRBD1 matches at 7 bases. V was pared by 6 bases and J by 1 base, with 4 bases of the junction left unmatched. This CDR3 is built from 14 residues. The germline gives CDR1 ENHRY, CDR2 SYGVKD. The CDR3 reads CAISTGARTDTQYF. The CDR3 coding sequence is TGTGCCATCAGCACAGGGGCCCGCACAGATACGCAGTATTTT.

The rearrangement joins TRBV20-1 to TRBJ2-5; D tentatively fits TRBD1 or TRBD2 (7 bases each). Germline V CDR1 and CDR2: DFQATT, SNEGSKA (reference sequence). CDR3 length: 13 residues. V lost 6 bases to trimming and J lost 5 bases, with 16 bases between them. Written as DNA, the CDR3 is TGCAGTGCCGCTCAGGGGGGGGGGGAGACCCAGTACTTC. Encoded protein: CSAAQGGGETQYF.

This clonotype was picked up a small number of times. The V gene is TRBV6-1, the J gene TRBJ2-7, with 9 bases matching TRBD1. CDR1 is MNHNS, CDR2 SASEGT, per germline. Trimming removed 4 bases from V and 4 bases from J; junction bases left unmatched: 5. CDR3 length: 14 amino acids. CDR3 sequence (DNA): TGTGCCAGCAGTGCGTCGACAGGGGGTTACGAGCAGTACTTC. This translates into CASSASTGGYEQYF.

This clonotype was counted at least ten times. This sequence joins TRBV20-1 and TRBJ2-3, with TRBD2 identical over 8 bases. Germline CDR1 DFQATT, CDR2 SNEGSKA (reference sequence). This CDR3 spans 17 amino acids. The CDR3, as DNA: TGCAGAGGCATTGGGGGGCGGGAGGTTCCGGGCACAGATACGCAGTATTTT. As protein: CRGIGGREVPGTDTQYF.

This clonotype was detected once. A read error is possible here, since a much larger clone lies one base away. The chain's CDR3 is CAGILAGGSSCNEQFF. CDR3 in DNA: TGTGCCGGCATACTAGCGGGAGGGAGCTCCTGCAATGAGCAGTTCTTC. The chain employs TRBV2 and TRBJ2-1, with 13 bases fitting TRBD2. Germline V gene lookup returns CDR1 SNHLY and CDR2 FYNNEI. This CDR3 spans 16 amino acids.

This clonotype was counted between two and nine times. The chain links TRBV28 to TRBJ1-1; 8 bases align to TRBD1. Looked up from germline, CDR1 is MDHEN and CDR2 is SYDVKM. Trimming at V came to 5 bases and at J to 5 bases, leaving 16 bases not matched to a gene. The CDR3 has 17 residues. The CDR3 DNA reads as TGTGCCAGCAGTCCGATTTGGGGGCAGGGGGCGGGGACTGAAGCTTTCTTT. Translating it yields CASSPIWGQGAGTEAFF.